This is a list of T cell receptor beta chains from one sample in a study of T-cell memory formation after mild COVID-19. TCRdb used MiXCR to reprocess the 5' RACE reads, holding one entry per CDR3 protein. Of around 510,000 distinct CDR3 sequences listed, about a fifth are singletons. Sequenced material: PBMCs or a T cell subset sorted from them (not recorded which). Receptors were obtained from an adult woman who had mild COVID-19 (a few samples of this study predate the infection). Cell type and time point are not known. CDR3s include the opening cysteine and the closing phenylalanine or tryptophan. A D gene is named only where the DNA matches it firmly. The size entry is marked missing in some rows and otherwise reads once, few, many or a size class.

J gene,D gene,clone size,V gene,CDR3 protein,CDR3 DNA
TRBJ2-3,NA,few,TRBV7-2,CASSHEGYTQYF,TGTGCCAGCAGCCATGAGGGATATACGCAGTATTTT
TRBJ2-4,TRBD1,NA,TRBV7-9,CASSGRQGQEAKNIQYF,TGTGCCAGCAGCGGGCGACAGGGACAAGAAGCCAAAAACATTCAGTACTTC
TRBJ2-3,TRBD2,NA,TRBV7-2,CASSRIATSGSFTDTQYF,TGTGCCAGCAGCCGTATAGCGACTAGCGGGAGTTTCACAGATACGCAGTATTTT
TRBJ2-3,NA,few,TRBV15,CATSEADTQYF,TGTGCCACCAGCGAAGCAGATACGCAGTATTTT
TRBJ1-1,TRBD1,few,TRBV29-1,CSVEVAGGTEAFF,TGCAGCGTTGAGGTGGCAGGGGGTACTGAAGCTTTCTTT
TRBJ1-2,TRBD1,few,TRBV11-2,CASSSGTGGIYGYTF,TGTGCCAGCAGCTCCGGGACAGGGGGTATCTATGGCTACACCTTC
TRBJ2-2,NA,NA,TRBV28,CASRVRLANTGELFF,TGTGCCAGCAGGGTGCGACTCGCGAACACCGGGGAGCTGTTTTTT
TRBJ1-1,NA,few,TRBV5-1,CASSLVGSINTEAFF,TGCGCCAGCAGCTTGGTCGGGAGTATAAACACTGAAGCTTTCTTT
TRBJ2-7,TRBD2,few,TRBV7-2,CASSRGGLAVSYEQYF,TGTGCCAGCAGCCGAGGGGGACTAGCGGTCTCCTACGAGCAGTACTTC
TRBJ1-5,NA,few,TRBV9,CASSVDPYNSNQPQHF,TGTGCCAGCAGCGTAGATCCTTACAATAGCAATCAGCCCCAGCATTTT
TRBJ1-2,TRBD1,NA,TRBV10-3,CAIRKDRGDYGYTF,TGTGCCATCAGGAAGGACAGGGGGGACTATGGCTACACCTTC